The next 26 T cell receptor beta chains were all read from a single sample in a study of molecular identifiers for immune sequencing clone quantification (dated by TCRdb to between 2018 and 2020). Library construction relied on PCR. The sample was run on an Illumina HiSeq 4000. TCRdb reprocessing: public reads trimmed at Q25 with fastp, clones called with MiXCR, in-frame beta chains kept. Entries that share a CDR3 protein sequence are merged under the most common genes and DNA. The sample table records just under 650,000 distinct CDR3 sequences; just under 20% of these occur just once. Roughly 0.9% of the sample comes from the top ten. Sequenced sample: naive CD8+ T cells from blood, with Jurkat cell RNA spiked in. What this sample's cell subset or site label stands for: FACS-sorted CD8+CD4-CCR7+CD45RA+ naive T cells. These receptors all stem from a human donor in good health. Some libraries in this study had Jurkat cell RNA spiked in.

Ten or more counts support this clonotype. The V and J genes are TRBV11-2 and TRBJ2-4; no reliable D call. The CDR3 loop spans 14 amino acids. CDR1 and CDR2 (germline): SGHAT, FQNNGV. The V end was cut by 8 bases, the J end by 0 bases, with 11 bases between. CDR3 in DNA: TGTGCCAGCTCCCAGGCCTTAGCCAAAAACATTCAGTACTTC. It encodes CASSQALAKNIQYF.

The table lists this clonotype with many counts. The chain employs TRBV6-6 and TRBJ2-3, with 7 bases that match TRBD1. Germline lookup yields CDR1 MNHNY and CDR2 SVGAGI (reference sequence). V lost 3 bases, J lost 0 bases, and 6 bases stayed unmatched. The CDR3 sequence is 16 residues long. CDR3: CASSYFRDSSTDTQYF. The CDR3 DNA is TGTGCCAGCAGTTATTTCCGGGACAGTAGCACAGATACGCAGTATTTT.

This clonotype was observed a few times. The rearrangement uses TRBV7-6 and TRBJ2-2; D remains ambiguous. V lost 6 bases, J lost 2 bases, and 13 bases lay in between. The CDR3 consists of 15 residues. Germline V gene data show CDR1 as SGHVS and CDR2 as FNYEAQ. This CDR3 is CASRPPNLNTGELFF. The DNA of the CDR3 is TGTGCCAGCAGACCCCCGAATCTAAACACCGGGGAGCTGTTTTTT.

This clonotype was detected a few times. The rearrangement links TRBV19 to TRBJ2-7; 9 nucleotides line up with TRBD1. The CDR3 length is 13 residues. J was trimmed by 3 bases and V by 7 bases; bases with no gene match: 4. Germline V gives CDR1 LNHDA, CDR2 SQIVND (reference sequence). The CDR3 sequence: CASTPTGGYEQYF. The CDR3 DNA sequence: TGTGCCAGTACCCCGACAGGGGGCTACGAGCAGTACTTC. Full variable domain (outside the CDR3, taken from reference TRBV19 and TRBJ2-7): DGGITQSPKYLFRKEGQNVTLSCEQNLNHDAMYWYRQDPGQGLRLIYYSQIVNDFQKGDIAEGYSVSREKKESFPLTVTSAQKNPTAFYLCASTPTGGYEQYFGPGTRLTVT.

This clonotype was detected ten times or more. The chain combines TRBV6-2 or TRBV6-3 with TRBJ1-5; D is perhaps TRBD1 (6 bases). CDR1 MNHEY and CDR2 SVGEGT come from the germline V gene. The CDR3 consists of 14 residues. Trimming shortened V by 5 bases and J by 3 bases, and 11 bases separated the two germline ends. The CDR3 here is CASSTGHLNQPQHF. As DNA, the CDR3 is TGTGCCAGCAGTACGGGACACCTCAATCAGCCCCAGCATTTT.

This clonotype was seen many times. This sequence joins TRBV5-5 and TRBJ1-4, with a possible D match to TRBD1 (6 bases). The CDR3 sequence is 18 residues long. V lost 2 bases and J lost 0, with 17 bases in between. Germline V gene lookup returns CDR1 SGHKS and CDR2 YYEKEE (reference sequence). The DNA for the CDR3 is TGTGCCAGCAGCTTCCCCACTGATAGGGGGACAACTAATGAAAAACTGTTTTTT. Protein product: CASSFPTDRGTTNEKLFF.

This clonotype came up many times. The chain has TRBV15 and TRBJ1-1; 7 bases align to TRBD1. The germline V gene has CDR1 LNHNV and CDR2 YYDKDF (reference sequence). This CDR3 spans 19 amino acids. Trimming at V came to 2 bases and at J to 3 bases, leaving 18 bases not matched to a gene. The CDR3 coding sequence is TGTGCCACCAGCAGAATTGACAGGGTATATTCGTGGGGTTACACTGAAGCTTTCTTT. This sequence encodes CATSRIDRVYSWGYTEAFF. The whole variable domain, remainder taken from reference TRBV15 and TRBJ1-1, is DAMVIQNPRYQVTQFGKPVTLSCSQTLNHNVMYWYQQKSSQAPKLLFHYYDKDFNNEADTPDNFQSRRPNTSFCFLDIRSPGLGDTAMYLCATSRIDRVYSWGYTEAFFGQGTRLTVV.

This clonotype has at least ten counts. This chain's CDR3 is CSASDRDRGYEQYF. In nucleotides, the CDR3 is TGCAGTGCTAGCGACCGGGACAGGGGTTACGAGCAGTACTTC. The J gene is TRBJ2-7, the V gene TRBV20-1; 10 bases agree with TRBD1. Germline V gives CDR1 DFQATT, CDR2 SNEGSKA (reference sequence). Trimming at V came to 3 bases and at J to 4 bases, leaving 6 bases not matched to a gene. The CDR3 is made up of 14 amino acids.

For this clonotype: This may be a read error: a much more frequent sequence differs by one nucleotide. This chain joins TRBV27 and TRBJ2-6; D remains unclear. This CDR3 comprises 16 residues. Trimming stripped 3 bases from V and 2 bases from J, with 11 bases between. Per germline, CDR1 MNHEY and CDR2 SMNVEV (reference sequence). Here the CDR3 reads CASSLVQPPGANVLTF. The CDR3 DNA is TGTGCCAGCAGTTTGGTACAGCCACCTGGGGCCAACGTCCTGACTTTC.

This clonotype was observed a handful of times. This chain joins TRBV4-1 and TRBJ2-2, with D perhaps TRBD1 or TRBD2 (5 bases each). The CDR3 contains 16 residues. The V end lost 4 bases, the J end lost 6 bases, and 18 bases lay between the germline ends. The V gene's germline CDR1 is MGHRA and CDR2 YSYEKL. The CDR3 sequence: CASSRAGTFSAGELFF. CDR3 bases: TGCGCCAGCAGCCGTGCCGGGACCTTTTCTGCCGGGGAGCTGTTTTTT.

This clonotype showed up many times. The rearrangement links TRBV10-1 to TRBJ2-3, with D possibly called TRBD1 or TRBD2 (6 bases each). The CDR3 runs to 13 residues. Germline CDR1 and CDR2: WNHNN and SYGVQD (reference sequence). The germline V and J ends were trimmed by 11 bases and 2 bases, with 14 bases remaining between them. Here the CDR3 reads CAGGDTDTDTQYF. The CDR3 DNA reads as TGCGCCGGAGGGGACACCGACACAGATACGCAGTATTTT.

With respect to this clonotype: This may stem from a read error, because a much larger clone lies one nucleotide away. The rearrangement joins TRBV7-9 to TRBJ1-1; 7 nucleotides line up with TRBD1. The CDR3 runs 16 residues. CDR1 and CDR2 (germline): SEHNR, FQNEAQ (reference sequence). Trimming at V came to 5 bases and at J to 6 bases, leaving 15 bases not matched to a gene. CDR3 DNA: TGTGCCAGCAGCACCGAGACAGGGATCGTCCCCTCTGAAGCTTTCTTT. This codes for CASSTETGIVPSEAFF.

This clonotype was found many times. The CDR3 sequence: CASSLGYSNTDTQYF. The CDR3 DNA follows: TGTGCCAGCAGCTTAGGTTACTCCAACACAGATACGCAGTATTTT. The chain employs TRBV7-3 and TRBJ2-3; D gene ambiguous. Germline CDR1 reads SGHTA; CDR2 reads FQGTGA. The V end was cut by 2 bases, the J end by 2 bases, with 11 bases between. CDR3 size: 15 residues.

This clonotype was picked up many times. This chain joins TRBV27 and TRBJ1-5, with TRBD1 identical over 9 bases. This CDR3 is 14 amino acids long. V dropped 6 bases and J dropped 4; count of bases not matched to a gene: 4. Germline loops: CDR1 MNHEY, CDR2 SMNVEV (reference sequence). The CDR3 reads CASRKTGGNQPQHF. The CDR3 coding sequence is TGTGCCAGCAGGAAGACAGGGGGGAATCAGCCCCAGCATTTT.

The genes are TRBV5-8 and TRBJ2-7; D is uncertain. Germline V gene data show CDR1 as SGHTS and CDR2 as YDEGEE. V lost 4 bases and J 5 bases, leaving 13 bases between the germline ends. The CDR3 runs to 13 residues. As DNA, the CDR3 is TGTGCCAGCAGCCTCCGGCCAGACCACGAGCAGTACTTC. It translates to CASSLRPDHEQYF.

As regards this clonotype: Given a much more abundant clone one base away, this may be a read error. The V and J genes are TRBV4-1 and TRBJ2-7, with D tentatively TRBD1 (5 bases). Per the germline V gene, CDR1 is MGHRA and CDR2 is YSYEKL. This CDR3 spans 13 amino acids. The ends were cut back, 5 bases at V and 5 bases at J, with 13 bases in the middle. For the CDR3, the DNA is TGCGCCAGCAGCACGGGCAGGGCCCACGAGCAGTACTTC. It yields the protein CASSTGRAHEQYF.

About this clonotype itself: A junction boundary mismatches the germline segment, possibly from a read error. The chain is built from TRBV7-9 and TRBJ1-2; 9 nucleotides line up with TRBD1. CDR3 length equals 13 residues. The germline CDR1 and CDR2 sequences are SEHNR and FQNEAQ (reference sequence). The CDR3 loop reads CASSLGQGVGCTF. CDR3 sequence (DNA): TGTGCCAGCAGCTTAGGACAGGGGGTCGGCTGCACCTTC.

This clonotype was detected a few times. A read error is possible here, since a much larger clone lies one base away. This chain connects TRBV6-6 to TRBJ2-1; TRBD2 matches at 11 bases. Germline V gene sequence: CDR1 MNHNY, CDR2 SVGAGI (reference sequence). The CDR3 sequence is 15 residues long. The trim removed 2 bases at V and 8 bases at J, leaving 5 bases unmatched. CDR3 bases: TGTGCCAGCAGTTACAATAGCGGGAGGGTTTATGAGCAGTTCTTC. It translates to CASSYNSGRVYEQFF.

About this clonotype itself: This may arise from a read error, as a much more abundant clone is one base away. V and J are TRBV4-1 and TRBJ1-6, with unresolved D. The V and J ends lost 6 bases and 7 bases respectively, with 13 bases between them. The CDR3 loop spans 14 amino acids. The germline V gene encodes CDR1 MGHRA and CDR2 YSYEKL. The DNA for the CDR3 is TGCGCCAGCAGTATATGGGCGGAGAATTCACCCCTCCACTTT. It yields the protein CASSIWAENSPLHF.

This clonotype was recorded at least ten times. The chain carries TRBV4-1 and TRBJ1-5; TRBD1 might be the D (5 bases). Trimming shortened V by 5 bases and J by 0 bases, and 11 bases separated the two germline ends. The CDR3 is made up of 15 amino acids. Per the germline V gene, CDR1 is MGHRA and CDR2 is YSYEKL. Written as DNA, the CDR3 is TGCGCCAGCAGCAAATGGGGGGATAGCAATCAGCCCCAGCATTTT. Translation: CASSKWGDSNQPQHF.

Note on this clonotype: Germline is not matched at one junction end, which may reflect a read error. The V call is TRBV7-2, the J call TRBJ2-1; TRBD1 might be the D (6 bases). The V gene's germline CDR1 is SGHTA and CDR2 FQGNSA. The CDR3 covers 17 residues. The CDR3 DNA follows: TGTGCCAGCAGCCCGCTACAGGGTATCGCGTCCTACAATGGGCAGTTCTTC. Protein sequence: CASSPLQGIASYNGQFF.

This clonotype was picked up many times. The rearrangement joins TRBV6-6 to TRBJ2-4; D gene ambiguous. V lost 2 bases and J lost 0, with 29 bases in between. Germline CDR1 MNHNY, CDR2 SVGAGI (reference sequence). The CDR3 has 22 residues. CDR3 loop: CASSYPQSKSDATNLAKNIQYF. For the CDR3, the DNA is TGTGCCAGCAGTTACCCTCAATCGAAGAGTGACGCCACAAACCTAGCCAAAAACATTCAGTACTTC.

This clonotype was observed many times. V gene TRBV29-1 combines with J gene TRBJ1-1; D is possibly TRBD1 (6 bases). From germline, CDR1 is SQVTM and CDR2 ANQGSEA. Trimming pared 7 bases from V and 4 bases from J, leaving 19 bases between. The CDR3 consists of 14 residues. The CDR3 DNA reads TGCAGCGCCCAAGGGGGGGATAGCGTCACTGAAGCTTTCTTT. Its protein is CSAQGGDSVTEAFF. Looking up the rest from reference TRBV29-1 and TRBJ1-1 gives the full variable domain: SAVISQKPSRDICQRGTSLTIQCQVDSQVTMMFWYRQQPGQSLTLIATANQGSEATYESGFVIDKFPISRPNLTFSTLTVSNMSPEDSSIYLCSAQGGDSVTEAFFGQGTRLTVV.

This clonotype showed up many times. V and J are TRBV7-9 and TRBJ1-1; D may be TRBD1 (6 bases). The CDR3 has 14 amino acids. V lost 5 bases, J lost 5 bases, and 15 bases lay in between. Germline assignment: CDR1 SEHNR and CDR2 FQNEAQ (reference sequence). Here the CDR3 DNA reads TGTGCCAGCAGCCCCTGGACAGCGGTGACTGAAGCTTTCTTT. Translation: CASSPWTAVTEAFF.

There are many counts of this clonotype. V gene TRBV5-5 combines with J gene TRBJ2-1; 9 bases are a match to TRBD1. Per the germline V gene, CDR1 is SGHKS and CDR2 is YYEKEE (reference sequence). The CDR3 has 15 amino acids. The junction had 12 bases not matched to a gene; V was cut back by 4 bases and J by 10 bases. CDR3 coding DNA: TGTGCCAGCAGCCTATTTCGACAGGGGGTAAGGGAGCAGTTCTTC. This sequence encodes CASSLFRQGVREQFF.

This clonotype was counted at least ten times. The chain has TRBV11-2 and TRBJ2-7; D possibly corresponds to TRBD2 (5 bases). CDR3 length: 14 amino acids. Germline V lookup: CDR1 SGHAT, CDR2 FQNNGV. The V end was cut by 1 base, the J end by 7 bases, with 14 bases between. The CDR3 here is CASSLVAPPGEQYF. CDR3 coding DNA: TGTGCCAGCAGCTTAGTCGCCCCCCCGGGAGAGCAGTACTTC.